Shown below are 9 T cell receptor beta chains from a single sample sequenced in a study of a mutant IDH1 vaccine in newly diagnosed glioma. As to time point: week 11, during vaccination. A 20-mer mutant IDH1 peptide at 300 ug was injected subcutaneously with topical imiquimod. TCRdb's copy holds only in-frame clones and misses some; the assay was immunoSEQ multiplex PCR. The sample lists tens of thousands of clones, about four fifths occurring once. Their specific antigens are unknown. The starting material was PBMCs, obtained from a glioma patient whose treatment included an IDH1 peptide vaccine. These TCRs come from a man in his forties or fifties with glioma.

The V gene is TRBV4-3, the J gene TRBJ2-1; D is unresolved. Per the germline V gene, CDR1 is LGHNA and CDR2 is YSLEER. Between the trimmed V and J ends, which lost 0 bases and 0 bases, there was a span of 6 bases. This CDR3 has 15 residues. The CDR3 sequence is CASSQEVHSYNEQFF. The CDR3 DNA is TGCGCCAGCAGCCAAGAAGTCCACTCCTACAATGAGCAGTTCTTC.

This rearrangement joins TRBV5-1 to TRBJ1-1; D unresolved. The V end lost 3 bases, the J end lost 4 bases, and 10 bases lay between the germline ends. Germline V gene lookup returns CDR1 SGHRS and CDR2 YFSETQ. This CDR3 spans 13 amino acids. CDR3 loop: CASSSAGPTEAFF. Written as DNA, the CDR3 is TGCGCCAGCAGCTCGGCTGGACCCACTGAAGCTTTCTTT.

The V call is TRBV6-5, the J call TRBJ2-1; TRBD2 aligns across 11 bases. The CDR3 spans 16 residues. Germline CDR1 reads MNHEY; CDR2 reads SVGAGI. The ends lost 4 bases at V and 8 bases at J; junction bases unmatched: 10. The CDR3 bases are TGTGCCAGCAGTTCCATAGCGGGAGGGCCCATTGATGAGCAGTTCTTC. Protein: CASSSIAGGPIDEQFF.

J is TRBJ1-5 and V is TRBV6-6; no definite D call. Per the germline V gene, CDR1 is MNHNY and CDR2 is SVGAGI (reference sequence). V was pared by 5 bases and J by 0 bases, with 8 bases between. The CDR3 has 14 amino acids. CDR3 amino acids: CASSQGYSNQPQHF. Written as DNA, the CDR3 is TGTGCCAGCAGTCAAGGGTATAGCAATCAGCCCCAGCATTTT.

The DNA for the CDR3 is TGTGCCTGGAGTGTGGAAACCTACTCCTATAATTCACCCCTCCACTTT. The encoded protein is CAWSVETYSYNSPLHF. The genes are TRBV30 and TRBJ1-6; D is uncertain. The germline V and J ends were trimmed by 0 bases and 0 bases, with 9 bases remaining between them. CDR1 is GTSNPN and CDR2 is SVGIG in the germline V gene (reference sequence). The CDR3 is 16 residues long.

V usage is TRBV9 and J usage is TRBJ1-2; D might be TRBD1 (5 bases). Germline V gives CDR1 SGDLS, CDR2 YYNGEE. The CDR3 runs 13 residues. The V end lost 1 base, the J end lost 2 bases, and 6 bases lay between the germline ends. The CDR3 coding sequence is TGTGCCAGCAGCGTACAGGGAAACTATGGCTACACCTTC. Residues: CASSVQGNYGYTF. Looking up the rest from reference TRBV9 and TRBJ1-2 gives the full variable domain: DSGVTQTPKHLITATGQRVTLRCSPRSGDLSVYWYQQSLDQGLQFLIQYYNGEERAKGNILERFSAQQFPDLHSELNLSSLELGDSALYFCASSVQGNYGYTFGSGTRLTVV.

The J gene is TRBJ1-1, the V gene TRBV7-9; D remains unclear. Germline-derived CDR1 and CDR2 are SEHNR and FQNEAQ (reference sequence). The V end was cut by 4 bases, the J end by 2 bases, with 8 bases between. CDR3 size: 13 residues. The CDR3 DNA follows: TGTGCCAGCAGCTCGGATTCAAACACTGAAGCTTTCTTT. Translating gives CASSSDSNTEAFF.

The rearrangement uses TRBV6-6 and TRBJ2-2; 12 bases agree with TRBD2. V was pared by 7 bases and J by 5 bases, with 2 bases of the junction left unmatched. The CDR3 is 14 residues long. Germline V gene data show CDR1 as MNHNY and CDR2 as SVGAGI (reference sequence). The CDR3 loop is CASKTSGGTGELFF. CDR3 nucleotide sequence: TGTGCCAGCAAAACTAGCGGGGGGACCGGGGAGCTGTTTTTT.

V is TRBV7-9 and J is TRBJ1-4; a weak D match, TRBD1 (5 bases). In germline, CDR1 is SEHNR, CDR2 FQNEAQ (reference sequence). V lost 5 bases and J lost 8, with 21 bases in between. The length of the CDR3 is 16 residues. The CDR3 DNA reads TGTGCCAGCAGCGGATTACCGGGACTAAAAGGGGAAAAACTGTTTTTT. Its translation: CASSGLPGLKGEKLFF. The entire variable domain, with the rest obtained from reference TRBV7-9 and TRBJ1-4, is as follows: DTGVSQNPRHKITKRGQNVTFRCDPISEHNRLYWYRQTLGQGPEFLTYFQNEAQLEKSRLLSDRFSAERPKGSFSTLEIQRTEQGDSAMYLCASSGLPGLKGEKLFFGSGTQLSVL.